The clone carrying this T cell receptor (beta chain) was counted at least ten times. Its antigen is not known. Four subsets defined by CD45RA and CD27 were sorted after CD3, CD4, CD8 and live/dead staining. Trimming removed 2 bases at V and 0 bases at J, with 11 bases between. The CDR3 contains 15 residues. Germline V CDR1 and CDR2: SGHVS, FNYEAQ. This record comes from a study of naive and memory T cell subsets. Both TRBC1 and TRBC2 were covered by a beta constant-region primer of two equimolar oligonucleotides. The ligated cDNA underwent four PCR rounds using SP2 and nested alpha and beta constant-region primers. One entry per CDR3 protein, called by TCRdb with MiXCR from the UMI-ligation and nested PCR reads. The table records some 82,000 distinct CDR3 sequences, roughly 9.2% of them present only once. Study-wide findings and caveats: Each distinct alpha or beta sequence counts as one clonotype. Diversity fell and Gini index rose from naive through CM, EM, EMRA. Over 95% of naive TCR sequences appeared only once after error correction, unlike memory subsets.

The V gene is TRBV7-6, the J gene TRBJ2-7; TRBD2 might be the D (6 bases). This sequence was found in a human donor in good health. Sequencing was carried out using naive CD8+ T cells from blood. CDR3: CASSLRLASSYEQYF. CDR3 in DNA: TGTGCCAGCAGCTTACGCCTAGCGAGCTCCTACGAGCAGTACTTC.